This T cell receptor beta chain was found in a study of blood T cells in healthy people across ages. At the level of the study: Using template switching, researchers captured about one barcoded beta molecule for each two T cells.

The V gene lost 7 bases and the J gene lost 5 bases, with 10 bases spanning the gap. From germline, CDR1 is SEHNR and CDR2 FQNEAQ (reference sequence). CDR3 size: 12 residues. Donors gave roughly 10 milliliters of peripheral blood apiece. Points on this clonotype: Its target is not known.

For the second PCR, which ran for about 6 to 11 cycles, a sample-barcoded 5' primer and a J-beta primer mix were used. TCRdb re-called the 5' RACE reads through MiXCR, storing one row per CDR3 protein. The table shows some 1.5 million distinct CDR3 sequences, with 28% occurring only once. General study points: Possibly, changes in expanded clonotypes were confounded because donor CMV status was unknown. Naive and antigen-experienced cells could not be conclusively compared, given unsorted PBMCs.

The clonotype originates from a woman in her 30s in good health. Sequenced sample: blood. The V call is TRBV7-9, the J call TRBJ2-3; a weak D match, TRBD2 (5 bases). CDR3 region: CASNRRGDTQYF. The CDR3 DNA is TGTGCCAGCAACCGACGGGGAGATACGCAGTATTTT. The whole variable domain, filled in from reference TRBV7-9 and TRBJ2-3, reads DTGVSQNPRHKITKRGQNVTFRCDPISEHNRLYWYRQTLGQGPEFLTYFQNEAQLEKSRLLSDRFSAERPKGSFSTLEIQRTEQGDSAMYLCASNRRGDTQYFGPGTRLTVL.